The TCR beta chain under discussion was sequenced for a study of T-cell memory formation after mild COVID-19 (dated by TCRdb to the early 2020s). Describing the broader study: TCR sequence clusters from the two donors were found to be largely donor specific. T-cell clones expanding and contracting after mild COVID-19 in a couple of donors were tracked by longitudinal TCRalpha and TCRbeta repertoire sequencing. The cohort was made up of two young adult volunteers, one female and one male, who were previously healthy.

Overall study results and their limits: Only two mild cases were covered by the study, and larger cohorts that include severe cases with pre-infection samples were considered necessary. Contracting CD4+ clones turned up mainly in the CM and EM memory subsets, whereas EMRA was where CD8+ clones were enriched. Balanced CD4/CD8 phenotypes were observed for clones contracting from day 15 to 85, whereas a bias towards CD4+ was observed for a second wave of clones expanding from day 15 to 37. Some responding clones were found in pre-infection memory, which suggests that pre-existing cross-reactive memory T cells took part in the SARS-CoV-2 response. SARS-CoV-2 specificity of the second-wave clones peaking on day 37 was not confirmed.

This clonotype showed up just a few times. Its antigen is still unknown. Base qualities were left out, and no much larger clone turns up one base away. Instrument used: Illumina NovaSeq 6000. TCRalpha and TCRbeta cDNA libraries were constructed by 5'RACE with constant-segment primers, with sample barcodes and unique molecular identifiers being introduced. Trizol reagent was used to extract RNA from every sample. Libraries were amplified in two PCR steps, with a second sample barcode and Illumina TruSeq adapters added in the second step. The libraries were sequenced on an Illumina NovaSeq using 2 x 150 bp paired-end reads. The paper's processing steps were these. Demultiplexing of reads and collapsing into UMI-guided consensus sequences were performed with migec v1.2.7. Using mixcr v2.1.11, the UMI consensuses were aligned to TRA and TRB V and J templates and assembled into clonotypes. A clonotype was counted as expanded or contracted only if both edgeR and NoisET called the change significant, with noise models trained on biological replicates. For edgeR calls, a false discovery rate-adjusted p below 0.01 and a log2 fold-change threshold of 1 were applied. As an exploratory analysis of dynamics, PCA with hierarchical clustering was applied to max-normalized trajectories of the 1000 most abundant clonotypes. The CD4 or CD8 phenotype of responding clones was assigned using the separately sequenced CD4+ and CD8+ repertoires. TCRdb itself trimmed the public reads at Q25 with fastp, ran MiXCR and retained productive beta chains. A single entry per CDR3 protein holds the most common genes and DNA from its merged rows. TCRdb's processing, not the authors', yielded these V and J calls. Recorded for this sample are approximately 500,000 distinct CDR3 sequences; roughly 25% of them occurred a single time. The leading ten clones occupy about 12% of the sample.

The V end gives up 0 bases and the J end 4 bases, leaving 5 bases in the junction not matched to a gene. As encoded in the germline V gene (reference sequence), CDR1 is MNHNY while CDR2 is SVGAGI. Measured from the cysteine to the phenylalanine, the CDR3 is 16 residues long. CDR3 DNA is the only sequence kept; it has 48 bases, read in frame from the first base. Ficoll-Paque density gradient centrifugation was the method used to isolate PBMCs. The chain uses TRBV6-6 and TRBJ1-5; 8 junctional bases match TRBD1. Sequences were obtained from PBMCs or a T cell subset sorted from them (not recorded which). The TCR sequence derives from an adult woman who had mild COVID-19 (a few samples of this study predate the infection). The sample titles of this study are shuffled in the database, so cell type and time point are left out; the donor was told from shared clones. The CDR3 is CASSYSAGQANQPQHF. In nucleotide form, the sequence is TGTGCCAGCAGTTACTCCGCGGGACAGGCGAATCAGCCCCAGCATTTT.